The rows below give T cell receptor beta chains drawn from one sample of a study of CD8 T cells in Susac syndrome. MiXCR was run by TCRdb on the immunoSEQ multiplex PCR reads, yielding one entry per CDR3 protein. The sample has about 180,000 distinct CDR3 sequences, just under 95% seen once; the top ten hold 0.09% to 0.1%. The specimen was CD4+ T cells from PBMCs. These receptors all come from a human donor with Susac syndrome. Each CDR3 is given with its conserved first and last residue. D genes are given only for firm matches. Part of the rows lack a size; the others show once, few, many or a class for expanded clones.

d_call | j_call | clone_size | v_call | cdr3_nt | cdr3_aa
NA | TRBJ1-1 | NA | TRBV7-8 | TGTGCCAGCAGCTTAGTGGCGGTCGGCACTGAAGCTTTCTTT | CASSLVAVGTEAFF
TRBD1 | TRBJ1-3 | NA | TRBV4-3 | TGCGCCAGCAGCCAAGATCGCCCGGGGACAGGGCTTTTCTCTGGAAACACCATATATTTT | CASSQDRPGTGLFSGNTIYF
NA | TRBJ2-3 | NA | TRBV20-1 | TGCAGTGCACCGCGGGCGGATAGCACAGATACGCAGTATTTT | CSAPRADSTDTQYF
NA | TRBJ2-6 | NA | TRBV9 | TGTGCCAGCAGCGTAGTTGACAGCGATCACTCTGGGGCCAACGTCCTGACTTTC | CASSVVDSDHSGANVLTF
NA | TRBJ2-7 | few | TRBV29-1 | TGCAGCGTTGCCCTGAGCTCCTACGAGCAGTACTTC | CSVALSSYEQYF
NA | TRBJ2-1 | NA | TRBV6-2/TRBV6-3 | TGTGCCAGCAGGGGCATGCATGAGCAGTTCTTC | CASRGMHEQFF
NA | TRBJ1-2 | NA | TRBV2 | TGTGCCAGCAGCATAACCTTCAACTATGGCTACACCTTC | CASSITFNYGYTF
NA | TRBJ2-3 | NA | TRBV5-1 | TGCGCCAGCAGCTCAAGCACAGGCACAGATACGCAGTATTTT | CASSSSTGTDTQYF
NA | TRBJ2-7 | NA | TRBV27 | TGTGCCAGCAGTTTCCTCGGGGGCGAGCAGTACTTC | CASSFLGGEQYF
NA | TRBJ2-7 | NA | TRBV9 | TGTGCCAGCAGCGTAGGACAGGACTACTACGAGCAGTACTTC | CASSVGQDYYEQYF
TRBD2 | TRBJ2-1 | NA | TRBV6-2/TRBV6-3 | TGTGCCAGCAGTTACAACGCGGGAGCCCCAAAAGAGCAGTTCTTC | CASSYNAGAPKEQFF
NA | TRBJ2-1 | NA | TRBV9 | TGTGCCAGCAGCGTAGGAACGGGGAGTAACAATGAGCAGTTCTTC | CASSVGTGSNNEQFF
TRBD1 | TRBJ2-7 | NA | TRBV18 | TGTGCCAGCTCACTACAGGGGTACCCATCCTTCGAGCAGTACTTC | CASSLQGYPSFEQYF
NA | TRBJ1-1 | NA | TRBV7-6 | TGTGCCAGCAGCTTACAACCCGGGTCCGCTGAAGCTTTCTTT | CASSLQPGSAEAFF
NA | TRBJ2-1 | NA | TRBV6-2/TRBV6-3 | TGTGCCAGCAGTGGAGGGAGCTCCTACAATGAGCAGTTCTTC | CASSGGSSYNEQFF
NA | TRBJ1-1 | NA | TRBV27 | TGTGCCAGCAGCCGGATACGGACGAACACTGAAGCTTTCTTT | CASSRIRTNTEAFF
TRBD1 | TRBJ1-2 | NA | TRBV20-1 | TGCAGTGCTAGGGGCGGACAGGGAGGCGGCTACACCTTC | CSARGGQGGGYTF
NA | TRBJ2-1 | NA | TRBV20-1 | TGCAGTGCTAGAGGCGGACCGCTCCTTAATGAGCAGTTCTTC | CSARGGPLLNEQFF
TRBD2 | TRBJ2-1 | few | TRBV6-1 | TGTGCCAGTCAGCTTCTAGCGGGAGACTACAATGAGCAGTTCTTC | CASQLLAGDYNEQFF
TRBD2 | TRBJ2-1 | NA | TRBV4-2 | TGTGCCAGCAGTCCCCAGGGACTAGCAACCGTCGAGCAGTTCTTC | CASSPQGLATVEQFF
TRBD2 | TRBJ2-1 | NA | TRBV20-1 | TGCAGTGCTAGAGAGGCGGGACTAGCAGGCGATGAGCAGTTCTTC | CSAREAGLAGDEQFF
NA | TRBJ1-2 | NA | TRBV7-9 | TGTGCCAGTTCGGATAGCAGGGTGAATGGCTACACCTTC | CASSDSRVNGYTF
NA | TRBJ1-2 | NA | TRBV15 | TGTGCCACCAGCGGTCTTCGGACACGGTCTGGCTACACCTTC | CATSGLRTRSGYTF
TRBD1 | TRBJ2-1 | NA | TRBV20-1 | TGCAGTGCTAGTGGGGACAGAAACAATGAGCAGTTCTTC | CSASGDRNNEQFF
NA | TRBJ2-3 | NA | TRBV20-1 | TGCAGTGCTAGTGAGGACTACACAGATACGCAGTATTTT | CSASEDYTDTQYF
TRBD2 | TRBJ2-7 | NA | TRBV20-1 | TGCAGTGCTAGGGAACTAGCGGGAGGGGAGTACGAGCAGTACTTC | CSARELAGGEYEQYF
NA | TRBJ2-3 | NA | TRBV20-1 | TGCAGTGCTACCTCAAGACTGGGGGTTAGCACAGATACGCAGTATTTT | CSATSRLGVSTDTQYF
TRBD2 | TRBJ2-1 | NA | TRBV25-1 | TGTGCCAGCAGTCCCCTAAGCGGGGTTTACAATGAGCAGTTCTTC | CASSPLSGVYNEQFF
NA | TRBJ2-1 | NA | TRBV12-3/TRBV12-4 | TGTGCCAGCACCCTTGGACGGTACAATGAGCAGTTCTTC | CASTLGRYNEQFF
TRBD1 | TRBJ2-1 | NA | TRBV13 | TGTGCCAGCAGCTTAGTAGGGGGCGCATCCTACAATGAGCAGTTCTTC | CASSLVGGASYNEQFF
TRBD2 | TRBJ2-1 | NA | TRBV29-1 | TGCAGCGTTGAAGACCCTAGCGGTGCCTACAATGAGCAGTTCTTC | CSVEDPSGAYNEQFF
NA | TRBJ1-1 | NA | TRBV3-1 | TGTGCCAGCAGCCCCTCCCACCTAGGGTTGACTGAAGCTTTCTTT | CASSPSHLGLTEAFF
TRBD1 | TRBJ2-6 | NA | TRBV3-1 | TGTGCCAGCAGCCAAGAGGGACAGGGCGACTCTGGGGCCAACGTCCTGACTTTC | CASSQEGQGDSGANVLTF
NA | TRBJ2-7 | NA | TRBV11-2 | TGTGCCAGCAGCCGGATGAGCTACGAGCAGTACTTC | CASSRMSYEQYF
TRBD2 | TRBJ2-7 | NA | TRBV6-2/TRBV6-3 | TGTGCCAGCATCGGAGCGGGGAACGAGCAGTACTTC | CASIGAGNEQYF